Detailed here is one T cell receptor beta chain. Original analysis: Reference gene primer amplification gave nucleated cell count estimates. The data were produced by immunoSEQ multiplex PCR, yet TCRdb's version contains in-frame clones alone and is incomplete. The V and J calls and clone size were taken over from that table, and D and trimming were inferred from the DNA. The sample records over 350,000 clones, approximately 90% being singletons. This sample was included in a study of blood T cell repertoires in COVID-19. Overall study context: Nucleic acid was either cDNA or gDNA, and it came from T cells, B-cell-depleted T cells, or PBMCs.

CDR3 length: 14 residues. With 10 bases removed from V and 4 bases from J, the gap between germline ends came to 16 bases. Germline assignment: CDR1 SNHLY and CDR2 FYNNEI. The chain uses TRBV2 and TRBJ1-4; no clear D gene. Sequenced: peripheral blood. The sequence came from a woman between 25 and 40 years old with active or convalescent COVID-19. Written as DNA, the CDR3 is TGTGCCACCGGGTCCGACCTCCTTAATGAAAAACTGTTTTTT. Translated: CATGSDLLNEKLFF.